This T cell receptor (beta chain) was retrieved from a study of cytomegalovirus exposure and HLA in healthy donors. The table lists this clone with a few counts. The germline CDR1 and CDR2 sequences are MGHRA and YSYEKL. With 0 bases removed from V and 4 bases from J, the gap between germline ends came to 15 bases. CDR3 size: 16 residues. PCR was performed using 60 Vbeta and 13 Jbeta primers. Libraries were prepared by immunoSEQ multiplex PCR; TCRdb keeps only in-frame clonotypes and omits some of them. The sample comprises about 140,000 clones, 73% of which are singletons, and around 14% rests with the top ten.

The sample was PBMCs. This chain joins TRBV4-1 and TRBJ1-1; TRBD1 might be the D (5 bases). The TCR comes from a human donor in good health. The DNA of the CDR3 is TGCGCCAGCAGCCAAGAACGGGGACTGCCGGGCACTGAAGCTTTCTTT. Residues: CASSQERGLPGTEAFF.